This is a list of T cell receptor beta chains from one sample in a study of response to subunit inactivated influenza vaccine. TCRdb ran MiXCR on the RT-PCR reads and lists one entry per CDR3 protein. The sample yields hundreds of thousands of distinct CDR3 sequences, 12% to 15% seen once. The specimen comprised PBMCs from blood, sampled roughly 2 weeks before vaccination. The receptors were sampled from a man over 45 who received an inactivated influenza vaccine. CDR3s include the opening cysteine and the closing phenylalanine or tryptophan. A D gene is named only where the DNA matches it firmly. Clone sizes are given selectively: once, few, many, or a class where the clone is expanded.

TRBJ1-1	TRBD1	few	TRBV20-1	TGCAGTGCCCCGGGACAGGGGGACACTGAAGCTTTCTTT	CSAPGQGDTEAFF
TRBJ2-1	-	few	TRBV5-5	TGTGCCAGCAGCGCTCTCCGGGTTGGGGGAATATACAATGAGCAGTTCTTC	CASSALRVGGIYNEQFF
TRBJ2-5	-	many	TRBV12-3/TRBV12-4	TGTGCCAGCAGTTTACAGGGCCGGGTGACCCAGTACTTC	CASSLQGRVTQYF
TRBJ2-7	-	many	TRBV12-3/TRBV12-4	TGTGCCAGCAGTTTCTTCCAGGTCGATTCCTACGAGCAGTACTTC	CASSFFQVDSYEQYF
TRBJ2-5	TRBD2	-	TRBV5-5	TGTGCCAGCAGCTTGACTAGCGGGGGGCCCTATCTTTTC	CASSLTSGGPYLF
TRBJ2-1	-	many	TRBV12-3/TRBV12-4	TGTGCCAGCAGTTTAGTACATCCGGGCGATGAGCAGTTCTTC	CASSLVHPGDEQFF
TRBJ2-7	TRBD2	few	TRBV3-1	TGTGCCAGCAGCCCGTTGCGGGGACTAGCGTCCTACGAGCAGTACTTC	CASSPLRGLASYEQYF
TRBJ2-2	TRBD1	-	TRBV9	TGTGCCAGCAGCGGAGGGACAGGGGGGGTGGACACCGGGGAGCTGTTTTTT	CASSGGTGGVDTGELFF
TRBJ1-1	-	-	TRBV4-3	TGCGCCAGCAGCCAAACAGGGACAGAAGCTTTCTTT	CASSQTGTEAFF
TRBJ2-1	TRBD1	many	TRBV7-2	TGTGCCAGCAGCTTAGACAGGGGCTCCTACAATGAGCAGTTCTTC	CASSLDRGSYNEQFF
TRBJ2-1	-	-	TRBV7-9	TGTGCCAGCAGCTTTGGGGGCATTAATGAGCAGTTCTTC	CASSFGGINEQFF
TRBJ1-5	-	few	TRBV2	TGTGCCAGCAGCGGTCAGGCGACCCAGCATTTT	CASSGQATQHF
TRBJ2-7	-	few	TRBV5-6	TGTGCCAGCAGCTTGTTACCCGACAGCTACGAGCAGTACTTC	CASSLLPDSYEQYF
TRBJ2-2	-	few	TRBV28	TGTGCCAGCAGTCCGGTCGACGGGAACACCGGGGAGCTGTTTTTT	CASSPVDGNTGELFF
TRBJ1-4	-	-	TRBV4-3	TGCGCCAGCAGCCAAGTCCACCGCTCAACTAATGAAAAACTGTTTTTT	CASSQVHRSTNEKLFF
TRBJ2-3	TRBD2	few	TRBV7-2	TGTGCCAGCAGCGCTCGGACTAGCGGGGGACCAGATACGCAGTATTTT	CASSARTSGGPDTQYF
TRBJ2-2	TRBD2	-	TRBV28	TGTGCCAGCAGGGGTGGACTAGCCGCCACCGGGGAGCTGTTTTTT	CASRGGLAATGELFF
TRBJ2-2	-	-	TRBV4-3	TGCGCCAGCAGCCAGATTATAACCAGGCCCACCGGGGAGCTGTTTTTT	CASSQIITRPTGELFF
TRBJ2-1	TRBD1	-	TRBV6-2/TRBV6-3	TGTGCCAGCAGTATACAGGGGTGGGATGAGCAGTTCTTC	CASSIQGWDEQFF
TRBJ2-5	TRBD2	-	TRBV12-3/TRBV12-4	TGTGCCAGCAGCCCTAGCGGGCGGGGAGGGACCCAGTACTTC	CASSPSGRGGTQYF
TRBJ2-4	-	few	TRBV4-2	TGTGCCAGCAGCCAAGATACAGGTAAAAACATTCAGTACTTC	CASSQDTGKNIQYF
TRBJ2-7	TRBD1	-	TRBV12-3/TRBV12-4	TGTGCCAGCAGCTATGGGACAGAGAACTACGAGCAGTACTTC	CASSYGTENYEQYF
TRBJ2-7	TRBD2	-	TRBV10-3	TGTGCCATCAGGGGGACTAGCGGGGTGCAGTACTTC	CAIRGTSGVQYF
TRBJ2-5	TRBD2	-	TRBV4-2	TGTGCCAGCAGCCAAGATGGTGTCGCGGGGGGGCCGCGTCAAGAGACCCAGTACTTC	CASSQDGVAGGPRQETQYF
TRBJ1-1	-	many	TRBV5-6	TGTGCCAGCAGCAGGGTGAGCACTGAAGCTTTCTTT	CASSRVSTEAFF
TRBJ2-2	-	many	TRBV2	TGTGCCAGCAACGAGGGGCGGAACACCGGGGAGCTGTTTTTT	CASNEGRNTGELFF
TRBJ1-3	-	-	TRBV5-6	TGTGCCAGCAGCCTCAGAGCAAACTCTGGAAACACCATATATTTT	CASSLRANSGNTIYF
TRBJ2-1	-	many	TRBV4-1	TGCGCCAGCAGCCAAGAAGATGAGCAGTTCTTC	CASSQEDEQFF
TRBJ2-3	-	few	TRBV6-1	TGTGCCAGCAGTCCACTGCCAGGGGCGGATACGCAGTATTTT	CASSPLPGADTQYF
TRBJ2-1	-	-	TRBV7-9	TGTGCCAGCAGCCCGGGCCTTTCGCTGTTCTTC	CASSPGLSLFF
TRBJ1-6	-	many	TRBV7-2	TGTGCCAGCAGCTGGACACTTCCCTCACCCCTCCACTTT	CASSWTLPSPLHF
TRBJ2-7	-	-	TRBV6-2/TRBV6-3	TGTGCCAGCAGTTACTCGATTCGACTCACCTCCTACGAGCAGTACTTC	CASSYSIRLTSYEQYF
TRBJ2-1	-	-	TRBV20-1	TGCAGTGCTAGACGTCCTAGATACAATGAGCAGTTCTTC	CSARRPRYNEQFF
TRBJ2-7	-	few	TRBV9	TGTGCCAGCAGCGTAGGAGAATACTACGAGCAGTACTTC	CASSVGEYYEQYF
TRBJ1-2	-	many	TRBV7-8	TGTGCCAGCAGCACCGGGGGGTACGGTGGCTACACCTTC	CASSTGGYGGYTF
TRBJ2-3	-	-	TRBV2	TGTGCCAGCAATCCCCAAACATATACGCAGTATTTT	CASNPQTYTQYF
TRBJ2-2	TRBD2	many	TRBV29-1	TGCAGCGCTGCGACTAGCCCCACCGGGGAGCTGTTTTTT	CSAATSPTGELFF
TRBJ1-6	-	many	TRBV5-1	TGCGCCAGCAGCTTGGGAGGCCACGGGTCCAATTCACCCCTCCACTTT	CASSLGGHGSNSPLHF
TRBJ2-2	-	few	TRBV12-3/TRBV12-4	TGTGCCAGCCATCTCCATGAGAACACCGGGGAGCTGTTTTTT	CASHLHENTGELFF
TRBJ2-5	TRBD1	-	TRBV9	TGTGCCAGCAGTGTTAGGGGGCGCGGGGAGACCCAGTACTTC	CASSVRGRGETQYF
TRBJ2-5	-	many	TRBV5-1	TGCGCCAGCAGCAGTAGGTTATCGGAGACCCAGTACTTC	CASSSRLSETQYF
TRBJ2-2	-	-	TRBV7-2	TGTGCCAGCAGCCCAAGCTTAGTGGAGGGGACCGGGGAGCTGTTTTTT	CASSPSLVEGTGELFF
TRBJ2-1	-	-	TRBV7-2	TGTGCCAGCAGCCAGGGGGGCTTCTACAATGAGCAGTTCTTC	CASSQGGFYNEQFF
TRBJ2-5	-	-	TRBV29-1	TGCAGCGTTGAAGATCCGACAGCCTCAAGGACCCAGTACTTC	CSVEDPTASRTQYF
TRBJ2-2	-	-	TRBV6-5	TGTGCCAGCAGTTACGATCCGGGGGCGCGCACCGGGGAGCTGTTTTTT	CASSYDPGARTGELFF
TRBJ2-1	TRBD2	many	TRBV4-1	TGCGCCAGCAGCCTTCAAATAGCGGGAGAAGACAATGAGCAGTTCTTC	CASSLQIAGEDNEQFF
TRBJ1-3	-	-	TRBV20-1	TGCAGTGCTACCCGGGGGGGGGAAGACACCATATATTTT	CSATRGGEDTIYF
TRBJ2-2	-	-	TRBV18	TGTGCCAGCTCACCCCTCGAGGGGAAGATCTCCGGGGAGCTGTTTTTT	CASSPLEGKISGELFF
TRBJ2-7	TRBD1	-	TRBV29-1	TGCAGCGCCGGACGGGGACAGGGGGTATACGAGCAGTACTTC	CSAGRGQGVYEQYF
TRBJ2-7	TRBD1	few	TRBV5-6	TGTGCCAGCAGCTTGGGACCGGACAGGGGATCCGGGCAGTACTTC	CASSLGPDRGSGQYF
TRBJ2-1	-	many	TRBV29-1	TGCAGCGTTGAGTTGACAGTTTACAATGAGCAGTTCTTC	CSVELTVYNEQFF
TRBJ2-3	TRBD1	few	TRBV10-2	TGCGCCAGCAGTGAGTCTGGCAGGGGGACAGATACGCAGTATTTT	CASSESGRGTDTQYF
TRBJ1-1	TRBD1	few	TRBV20-1	TGCAGTGCTAGACGACAGGGAGGAGGTACTGAAGCTTTCTTT	CSARRQGGGTEAFF
TRBJ2-1	TRBD2	-	TRBV4-3	TGCGCCAGCAGCCAAGATCGGCTAGCGGGGGGTTCGCAGTTCTTC	CASSQDRLAGGSQFF
TRBJ1-1	TRBD1	-	TRBV5-6	TGTGCCAGCAGCTTAGTCGGTCAGGGGGGCTTTGGCACTGAAGCTTTCTTT	CASSLVGQGGFGTEAFF
TRBJ2-1	TRBD2	few	TRBV11-2	TGTGCCAGCAGCTTAGATCGAATACTAGCGGGCAGCTCCTACAATGAGCAGTTCTTC	CASSLDRILAGSSYNEQFF
TRBJ2-3	-	-	TRBV11-2	TGTGCCAGCAGCTTAGATTTTTCAGATTCAGATACGCAGTATTTT	CASSLDFSDSDTQYF
TRBJ2-7	TRBD1	-	TRBV25-1	TGTGCCAGCAGTGATCTTTTGCGGACAGGGGGCTACGAGCAGTACTTC	CASSDLLRTGGYEQYF